This is a list of T cell receptor beta chains from one sample in a study of blood T cell repertoires in COVID-19. Clones were sequenced by immunoSEQ multiplex PCR, and TCRdb holds only the in-frame ones, with some missing. The data hold hundreds of thousands of clones, with about 87% observed a single time. Sequencing was carried out using PBMCs or T cells enriched from blood (not recorded which). The receptors originated from a woman between 45 and 65 years old who had recovered from COVID-19. The CDR3 runs from the conserved cysteine through the conserved F or W. D genes are given only for firm matches.

v_call d_call cdr3_aa
TRBV7-2 . CASSLAAGYGNTIYF
TRBV6-5 . CASSATEVTEAFF
TRBV6-5 TRBD2 CASSRTSGYEQYF
TRBV7-3 . CASSPLSTDTQYF
TRBV3-1/TRBV3-2 TRBD1 CASSRTGVTEAFF
TRBV27 TRBD2 CASRSVLREHSGEQFF
TRBV28 . CASSLLWVAVQPQHF
TRBV14 TRBD1 CASSLRTGPGPYNEQFF
TRBV9 TRBD2 CASSLSSTSGISTDTQYF
TRBV28 TRBD1 CASREGGQGQGQPQHF
TRBV28 . CAIGGNQETQYF
TRBV19 TRBD1 CASVDRGQYNEQFF
TRBV5-4 TRBD2 CASSFGLAGLNEQFF
TRBV6-6 . CASRKDAGGAGDTQYF
TRBV9 TRBD2 CASSVATTSGLQDEQFF
TRBV5-6 . CASSLISSRTIYF
TRBV6-1 TRBD1 CASSEGTGRMNTEAFF
TRBV9 TRBD2 CASSVASGGPGYNEQFF
TRBV28 . CASSLGGNSYEQYF
TRBV7-9 TRBD1 CASTGTVFNYGYTF
TRBV7-2 . CASTGHSGNTIYF
TRBV5-1 . CASSLGDSTNQPQHF
TRBV27 TRBD2 CASVIRGLAGARYGELFF
TRBV28 TRBD1 CASSPSTGALNSPLHF
TRBV5-1 . CASSLADRNTEAFF
TRBV27 TRBD1 CASSFHYGTGGEKLFF
TRBV11-2 TRBD1 CASSLDQARGRIAFF
TRBV19 TRBD2 CASSPGLADYEQYF
TRBV5-4 TRBD2 CASTSGSITAFF
TRBV14 . CASSPHSPNNEQFF
TRBV6-5 . CASSPDSKNQPQHF
TRBV28 TRBD2 CASRGTSGSRETQYF
TRBV27 TRBD1 CASSPRQGREKLFF
TRBV18 . CASSSSGEVTDTQYF
TRBV6-2/TRBV6-3 TRBD2 CASSFQTSGRTPSDTQYF
TRBV7-9 . CASSSQENTEAFF
TRBV7-2 TRBD1 CASSLTGGGSQPQHF
TRBV9 TRBD2 CASSGLAASYNEQFF
TRBV27 . CASSFYGVVGDEQYF
TRBV4-3 TRBD1 CASRLDRSGNQPQHF